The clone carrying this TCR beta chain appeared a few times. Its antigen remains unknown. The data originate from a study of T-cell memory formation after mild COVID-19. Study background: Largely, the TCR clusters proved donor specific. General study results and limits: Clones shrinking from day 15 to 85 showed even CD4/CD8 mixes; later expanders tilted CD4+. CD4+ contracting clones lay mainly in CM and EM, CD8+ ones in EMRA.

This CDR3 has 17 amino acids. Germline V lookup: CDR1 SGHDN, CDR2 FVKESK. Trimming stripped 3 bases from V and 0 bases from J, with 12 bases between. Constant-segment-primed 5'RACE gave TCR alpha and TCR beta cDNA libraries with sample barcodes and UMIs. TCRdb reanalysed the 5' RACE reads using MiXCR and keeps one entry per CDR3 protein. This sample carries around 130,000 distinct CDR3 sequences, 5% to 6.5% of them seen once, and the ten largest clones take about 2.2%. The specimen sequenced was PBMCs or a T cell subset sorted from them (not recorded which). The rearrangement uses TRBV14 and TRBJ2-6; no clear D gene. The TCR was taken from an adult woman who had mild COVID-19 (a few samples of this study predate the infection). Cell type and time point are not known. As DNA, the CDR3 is TGTGCCAGCAGCCATGGGATAGAGTCCTCTGGGGCCAACGTCCTGACTTTC. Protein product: CASSHGIESSGANVLTF.